The clone carrying this TCR beta chain turned up a few times. Its matching antigen is unknown. Mouse germline and gene names are used. Read coverage stops 4 residues before the CDR3 terminus; the germline J gene supplies the remainder. The germline CDR1 and CDR2 sequences are LGHNA and YSYQKL. The CDR3 spans 15 residues. Separation of pooled cutaneous lymph node cells was by sorting with CD4, CD8alpha, NKG2D, NKG2ACE and other markers. The data were taken from a study of CD8+ T cells in alopecia areata. Study-level information: Skin was taken from approximately 6-12-month-old C3H/HeJ graft donors that had spontaneous alopecia and grafted onto roughly 7-11-week-old female C3H/HeJ mice.

Extracted RNA was reverse transcribed into cDNA, the sequencing template. The data were produced by immunoSEQ multiplex PCR, yet TCRdb's version contains in-frame clones alone and is incomplete. There are 200,000 to 300,000 clones in the sample, none observed a single time. Study findings and constraints: When scalp samples are sequenced, resident alphabeta T cells of normal skin are also captured. Affected scalp, especially in alopecia totalis/universalis, had a higher clonality than normal scalp did. It was less clear whether patients shared TCRs than it was in mice, possibly because of HLA.

This TCR was sampled from a C3H/HeJ mouse with alopecia areata. This line is of MHC haplotype H2-k. Sequencing was performed on CD4+ T cells sorted from a lymph node. This sequence joins TRBV2 and TRBJ2-5; a weak D match, TRBD1 (6 bases). The part of the CDR3 DNA that was read is TGTGCCAGCAGCCAAGACAGGGGAGGGGGAGAC. Its translation is CASSQDRGGGD. The full CDR3 sequence reads CASSQDRGGGDTQYF.